These 2 T cell receptor beta chains share one sample of origin, sequenced in a study of PD-L1 blockade in urothelial cancer. TCRdb's table, derived via immunoSEQ multiplex PCR, lists solely in-frame clones and lacks some. The sample carries about 87,000 clones, around 83% recorded once. Time point given: pretreatment peripheral blood. This sample comprised PBMCs, obtained around atezolizumab (anti-PD-L1) treatment. The receptors shown here come from a man between 60 and 70 years old with urothelial cancer.

In its sample, this clone was seen a few times. The V call is TRBV6-5, the J call TRBJ1-5; no firm D call. The germline V gene encodes CDR1 MNHEY and CDR2 SVGAGI. The CDR3 covers 14 residues. The V end lost 0 bases, the J end lost 1 base, and 4 bases lay between the germline ends. Written as DNA, the CDR3 is TGTGCCAGCAGTTACTCGTTAAGCAATCAGCCCCAGCATTTT. This gives the protein CASSYSLSNQPQHF.

The chain carries TRBV30 and TRBJ2-7, with 11 nucleotides matching TRBD1. V was clipped by 4 bases and J by 2 bases; unmatched bases: 4. This CDR3 comprises 14 residues. Germline CDR1 GTSNPN, CDR2 SVGIG (reference sequence). CDR3 loop: CAWTRTGGPYEQYF. CDR3 sequence (DNA): TGTGCCTGGACCCGGACAGGGGGCCCCTACGAGCAGTACTTC.